These 21 T cell receptor beta chains share one sample of origin, sequenced in a study of T-cell memory formation after mild COVID-19. MiXCR, applied by TCRdb to the 5' RACE reads, yields one record per CDR3 protein. The data show under 400,000 distinct CDR3 sequences, with over 25% seen just once and around an eighth held by the top ten. The sample was PBMCs or a T cell subset sorted from them (not recorded which). The receptor source for this set is an adult woman who had mild COVID-19 (a few samples of this study predate the infection). Cell type and time point are not known.

This clonotype has more than one count but fewer than ten. This sequence joins TRBV5-1 and TRBJ2-7, with TRBD1 matching 9 bases. CDR3 size: 14 residues. The trim removed 4 bases at V and 2 bases at J, leaving 4 bases unmatched. CDR1 and CDR2 from the germline V gene are SGHRS and YFSETQ. The CDR3 coding sequence is TGCGCCAGCAGCATGGGGGACAGGGCCTACGAGCAGTACTTC. It yields the protein CASSMGDRAYEQYF.

This clonotype was observed a handful of times. The CDR3 region has the DNA TGTGCCAGCAGCCGGGGCGCCGACTACGAGCAGTACTTC. Translated, it gives CASSRGADYEQYF. The chain is built from TRBV9 and TRBJ2-7, with D possibly called TRBD1 or TRBD2 (5 bases each). Germline loops: CDR1 SGDLS, CDR2 YYNGEE. The CDR3 covers 13 residues. The V and J ends lost 4 bases and 3 bases respectively, with 11 bases between them.

J is TRBJ1-2 and V is TRBV6-5, with TRBD1 as a possible D gene (6 bases). CDR3 length: 13 amino acids. Trimming took off 6 bases at V and 10 bases at J, with 18 bases between the two ends. Germline CDR1 reads MNHEY; CDR2 reads SVGAGI. CDR3 residues: CASSTNTGRDYTF. CDR3 DNA: TGTGCCAGCAGCACCAACACAGGGCGCGACTACACCTTC.

This chain joins TRBV29-1 and TRBJ2-2, with D perhaps being TRBD1 or TRBD2 (5 bases each). Looked up from germline, CDR1 is SQVTM and CDR2 is ANQGSEA. Trimming took off 0 bases at V and 4 bases at J, with 15 bases between the two ends. The CDR3 has 16 residues. DNA of the CDR3: TGCAGCGTTGAAGATCGGGGCCGTATCCCCACCGGGGAGCTGTTTTTT. Translating gives CSVEDRGRIPTGELFF.

This clonotype appeared a few times. This sequence joins TRBV14 and TRBJ1-1; TRBD1 aligns across 7 bases. J lost 4 bases, V lost 6 bases, and 5 bases had no gene match. This CDR3 region has 13 residues. Germline-derived CDR1 and CDR2 are SGHDN and FVKESK. The CDR3 spells CASRFDRVTEAFF. CDR3 nucleotide sequence: TGTGCCAGCAGATTTGACAGGGTCACTGAAGCTTTCTTT.

This clonotype was recorded a few times. J is TRBJ2-3 and V is TRBV12-3 or TRBV12-4; a weak D match, TRBD1 (6 bases). The CDR3 contains 14 residues. V was trimmed by 3 bases and J by 6 bases, leaving 13 bases between them. CDR3 loop: CASSLRQERDTQYF. DNA for the CDR3: TGTGCCAGCAGTTTGCGACAGGAGAGGGATACGCAGTATTTT.

This clonotype came up a few times. The chain links TRBV27 to TRBJ1-1, with a tentative D call TRBD1 (5 bases). Germline V gene data show CDR1 as MNHEY and CDR2 as SMNVEV (reference sequence). The CDR3 has 15 amino acids. Between the trimmed V and J ends, which lost 0 bases and 5 bases, there was a span of 13 bases. CDR3 residues: CASSLSSWGDTEAFF. The CDR3 DNA reads TGTGCCAGCAGTTTATCGTCTTGGGGGGATACTGAAGCTTTCTTT.

This clonotype has a single count. The chain is built from TRBV5-1 and TRBJ1-1; D is unclear. The CDR3 totals 14 residues. Germline loops: CDR1 SGHRS, CDR2 YFSETQ. Trimming stripped 4 bases from V and 5 bases from J, with 15 bases between. CDR3 nucleotides: TGCGCCAGCAGCGCCGAACGGGGATGGACTGAAGCTTTCTTT. It yields the protein CASSAERGWTEAFF. The full variable domain, completed using reference TRBV5-1 and TRBJ1-1, is KAGVTQTPRYLIKTRGQQVTLSCSPISGHRSVSWYQQTPGQGLQFLFEYFSETQRNKGNFPGRFSGRQFSNSRSEMNVSTLELGDSALYLCASSAERGWTEAFFGQGTRLTVV.

The table lists this clonotype with a few counts. The chain employs TRBV3-1 and TRBJ2-2; 8 bases fit TRBD2. The CDR3 totals 16 residues. Germline CDR1 is LGHDT and CDR2 is YNNKEL (reference sequence). The V segment lost 3 bases and the J segment 9 bases; nucleotides outside the gene matches: 12. The CDR3 spells CASSQRGVTNRRELFF. In nucleotides, the CDR3 is TGTGCCAGCAGCCAGCGGGGGGTCACAAACCGCCGGGAGCTGTTTTTT.

This clonotype was observed a handful of times. The chain couples TRBV14 to TRBJ2-1; D is undetermined. CDR3 length: 16 amino acids. In germline, CDR1 is SGHDN, CDR2 FVKESK. Trimming left V 0 bases short and J 0 bases short, with 9 bases between. The CDR3 reads CASSQDTASSYNEQFF. The CDR3 region has the DNA TGTGCCAGCAGCCAAGATACAGCCAGCTCCTACAATGAGCAGTTCTTC.

The sample holds a few counts of this clonotype. The chain couples TRBV25-1 to TRBJ2-2, with D unresolved. This CDR3 has 14 residues. CDR1 and CDR2 (germline): MGHDK, SYGVNS. V was cut by 0 bases and J by 6 bases, with 8 bases left in between. For the CDR3, the DNA is TGTGCCAGCAGTGAATACCACCCGCCCGGGGAGCTGTTTTTT. This translates into CASSEYHPPGELFF.

A few counts support this clonotype. V usage is TRBV7-8 and J usage is TRBJ2-2; 8 bases match TRBD1. CDR1 SGHVS and CDR2 FQNEAQ come from the germline V gene. The J segment lost 0 bases and the V segment lost 8 bases, leaving 2 bases of the junction unmatched. The CDR3 has 14 amino acids. In DNA, the CDR3 is TGTGCCAGCTACAGGGGGGCGAACACCGGGGAGCTGTTTTTT. Protein sequence: CASYRGANTGELFF.

This clonotype has just a few counts. This rearrangement joins TRBV5-4 to TRBJ2-3, with 12 nucleotides matching TRBD2. V trimming: 1 base; J trimming: 1 base; junction bases outside the gene matches: 4. The CDR3 runs 17 residues. Per the germline V gene, CDR1 is SGHNT and CDR2 is YYREEE (reference sequence). The CDR3 DNA follows: TGTGCCAGCAGCTTGTCTAGCGGGAGGGCCCGCACAGATACGCAGTATTTT. It specifies CASSLSSGRARTDTQYF.

This clonotype was seen only a few times. J is TRBJ2-7 and V is TRBV5-1; D gene ambiguous. The CDR3 totals 14 residues. V was trimmed by 1 base and J by 5 bases, leaving 13 bases between them. CDR1 SGHRS and CDR2 YFSETQ come from the germline V gene. CDR3: CASSLIGQVHEQYF. DNA of the CDR3: TGCGCCAGCAGCTTGATCGGGCAGGTCCACGAGCAGTACTTC.

This clonotype showed up just a few times. The chain has TRBV4-2 and TRBJ2-3; no reliable D call. Germline values: CDR1 LGHNA, CDR2 YNFKEQ. The CDR3 is 13 residues long. The V gene lost 4 bases and the J gene lost 5 bases, with 10 bases spanning the gap. In DNA form, the CDR3 reads TGTGCCAGCAGCCCCAGACACGGAGATACGCAGTATTTT. This encodes CASSPRHGDTQYF.

This chain connects TRBV15 to TRBJ2-7, with unresolved D. CDR1 is LNHNV and CDR2 is YYDKDF in the germline V gene (reference sequence). The CDR3 covers 16 residues. Trimming shortened V by 0 bases and J by 0 bases, and 12 bases separated the two germline ends. CDR3 amino acids: CATSREALRSSYEQYF. The CDR3 DNA is TGTGCCACCAGCAGAGAGGCCCTAAGAAGCTCCTACGAGCAGTACTTC. Based on the CDR3 plus reference TRBV15 and TRBJ2-7, the full variable domain is DAMVIQNPRYQVTQFGKPVTLSCSQTLNHNVMYWYQQKSSQAPKLLFHYYDKDFNNEADTPDNFQSRRPNTSFCFLDIRSPGLGDTAMYLCATSREALRSSYEQYFGPGTRLTVT.

V usage is TRBV7-2 and J usage is TRBJ2-3; 9 bases match TRBD2. The germline V gene has CDR1 SGHTA and CDR2 FQGNSA. CDR3 length equals 16 residues. The J segment lost 4 bases and the V segment lost 5 bases, leaving 10 bases of the junction unmatched. The CDR3 loop is CASSTTRAGGPDTQYF. Here the CDR3 DNA reads TGTGCCAGCAGCACCACCCGAGCGGGAGGCCCAGATACGCAGTATTTT. Using reference TRBV7-2 and TRBJ2-3 for the parts outside the CDR3, the full variable domain is GAGVSQSPSNKVTEKGKDVELRCDPISGHTALYWYRQSLGQGLEFLIYFQGNSAPDKSGLPSDRFSAERTGGSVSTLTIQRTQQEDSAVYLCASSTTRAGGPDTQYFGPGTRLTVL.

With regard to this clonotype: A junction end diverges from the germline sequence, so it may reflect a read error. The chain combines TRBV20-1 with TRBJ2-3; 7 bases align to TRBD2. The CDR3 runs 13 residues. Germline V gene data show CDR1 as DFQATT and CDR2 as SNEGSKA (reference sequence). The CDR3 coding sequence is TGCAGTGCTTTAGCGGGCCTCACAGGTACGCAGTATTTT. This translates into CSALAGLTGTQYF.

The chain links TRBV19 to TRBJ1-4; D unclear. The CDR3 has 15 residues. Germline V lookup: CDR1 LNHDA, CDR2 SQIVND (reference sequence). V lost 5 bases and J 4 bases, leaving 14 bases between the germline ends. The CDR3 spells CASSPRGQVNEKLFF. The CDR3 coding sequence is TGTGCCAGTAGTCCACGAGGGCAAGTTAATGAAAAACTGTTTTTT.

A single count supports this clonotype. The genes are TRBV5-1 and TRBJ2-3, with D possibly being TRBD2 (7 bases). Trimming took 0 bases from V and 1 from J, leaving 12 bases between them. Germline V gene sequence: CDR1 SGHRS, CDR2 YFSETQ. The CDR3 extends over 16 amino acids. CDR3 nucleotides: TGCGCCAGCAGCTTGGAGGCGGGGGCCCGCACAGATACGCAGTATTTT. Its protein is CASSLEAGARTDTQYF.

The chain carries TRBV21-1 and TRBJ1-2. TRBV21-1 is a pseudogene segment. This CDR3 comprises 14 residues. The CDR3 DNA reads as TGTGCCAGCACTCCCAACTCGGGTGTCTATGGCTACACCTTC. Its translation: CASTPNSGVYGYTF.